This entry describes one T cell receptor beta chain. These data are taken from a study of blood T cells in healthy people across ages. CDR1 is SGHVS, CDR2 FQNEAQ, per germline. CDR3 length: 16 residues. Sample-barcoded 5' priming and a J-beta primer mix drove a second PCR of 7 to 11 cycles. A template-switch adaptor with 12 random nucleotides tagged each cDNA molecule. TCRdb ran MiXCR on the 5' RACE reads and lists one entry per CDR3 protein. The data contain more than 550,000 distinct CDR3 sequences, 22% of them singletons. The rearrangement joins TRBV7-8 to TRBJ2-1, with D tentatively TRBD1 or TRBD2 (6 bases each). Matching the DNA end better, TRBJ2-5 makes the J call doubtful. This sequence was found in a man between 65 and 85 years old in good health. The specimen sequenced was blood. The CDR3 DNA follows: TGTGCCAGCAGCTTAGTGAGGGGGGTGCGGCGGGAGACCCAGTACTTC. It is translated as CASSLVRGVRRETQYF.